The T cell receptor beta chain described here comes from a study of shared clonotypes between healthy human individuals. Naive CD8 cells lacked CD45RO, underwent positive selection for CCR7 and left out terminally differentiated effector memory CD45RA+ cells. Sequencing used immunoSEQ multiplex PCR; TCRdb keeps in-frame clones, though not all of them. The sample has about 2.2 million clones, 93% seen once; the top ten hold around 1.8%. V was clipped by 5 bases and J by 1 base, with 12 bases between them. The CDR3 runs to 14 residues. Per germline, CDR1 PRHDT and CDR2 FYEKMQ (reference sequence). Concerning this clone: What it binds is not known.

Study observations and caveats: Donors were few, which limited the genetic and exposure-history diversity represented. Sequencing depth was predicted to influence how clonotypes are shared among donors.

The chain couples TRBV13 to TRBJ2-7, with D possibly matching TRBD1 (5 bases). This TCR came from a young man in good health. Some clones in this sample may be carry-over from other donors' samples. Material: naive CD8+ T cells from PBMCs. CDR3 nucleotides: TGTGCCAGCAGCCCGCACGACAGATCCTACGAGCAGTACTTC. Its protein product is CASSPHDRSYEQYF.